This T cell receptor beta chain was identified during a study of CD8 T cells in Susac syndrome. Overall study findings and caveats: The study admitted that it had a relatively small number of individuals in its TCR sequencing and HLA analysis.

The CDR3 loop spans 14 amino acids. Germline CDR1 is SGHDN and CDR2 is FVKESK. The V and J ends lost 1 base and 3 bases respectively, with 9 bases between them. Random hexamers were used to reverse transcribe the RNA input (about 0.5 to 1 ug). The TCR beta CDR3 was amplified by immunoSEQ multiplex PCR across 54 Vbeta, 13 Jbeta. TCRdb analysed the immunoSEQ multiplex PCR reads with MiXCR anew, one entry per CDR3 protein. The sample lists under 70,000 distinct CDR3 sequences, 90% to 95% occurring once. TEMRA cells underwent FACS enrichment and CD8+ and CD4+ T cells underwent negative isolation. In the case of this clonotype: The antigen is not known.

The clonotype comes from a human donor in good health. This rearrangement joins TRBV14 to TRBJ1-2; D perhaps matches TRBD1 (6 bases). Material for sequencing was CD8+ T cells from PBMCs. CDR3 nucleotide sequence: TGTGCCAGCAGCCAAGGCCCAGGGGACTATGGCTACACCTTC. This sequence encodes CASSQGPGDYGYTF.